The clone carrying this T cell receptor (beta chain) was detected ten times or more. Its antigen is not identified. The data derive from a study of regulatory T cells in long-lasting Graves disease. Study conclusions and caveats: Persistent disease samples used TRBV28, TRBJ1-2 and TRBJ2-5 preferentially. Accuracy might have suffered from few samples.

Specified time point: newly diagnosed GD, antithyroid drugs for less than 3 months. The TCR library was prepared using RNA isolated from PBMCs. CDR1 and CDR2 from the germline V gene are SQVTM and ANQGSEA. Trimming took off 4 bases at V and 3 bases at J, with 3 bases between the two ends. This CDR3 spans 10 amino acids. Through Arm-PCR of CDR3 regions and iRepertoire HTBI primers, TCR beta libraries were built. TCRdb recomputed calls from the multiplex PCR reads with MiXCR, one row per CDR3 protein. The sample has 250,000 to 300,000 distinct CDR3 sequences, around a sixth seen once; the top ten hold about 14%. This same sample was also taken into another study, of T cells in Graves' hyperthyroidism and ophthalmopathy. That source notes: In simple terms, a model built on 13 V-J features told ophthalmopathy apart from stable hyperthyroidism.

The chain couples TRBV29-1 to TRBJ2-5; D ambiguous. The source was peripheral blood mononuclear cells (PBMCs), collected at new diagnosis, from a patient treated with antithyroid drugs. The source of this sequence is a woman younger than 45 with Graves disease. DNA of the CDR3: TGCAGCGTTGTTGAAGAGACCCAGTACTTC. Its protein product is CSVVEETQYF.